This entry describes one TCR beta chain. At one boundary the junction diverges from the germline segment, which might be a read error. The CDR3 length is 14 residues. Germline CDR1 reads SEHNR; CDR2 reads FQNEAQ (reference sequence). This entry is derived from a study of blood T cell repertoires in COVID-19. Study-level information: Some COVID-19 samples were acute and others convalescent; all came from the United States, Italy and Spain. Nucleic acid was either cDNA or gDNA, and it came from T cells, B-cell-depleted T cells, or PBMCs.

In the source study's methods: Reference gene primer amplification gave estimated nucleated cell counts. Repertoires were generated with immunoSEQ multiplex PCR, while TCRdb's copy carries only in-frame clones and drops some. D and trimming were read from the DNA, whereas the V and J calls and clone size are those reported in that table. The sample includes around 250,000 clones, 80% to 90% of them seen just once. The chain joins TRBV7-9 to TRBJ1-6; D may be TRBD1 (5 bases). Sequenced input: peripheral blood. The source of this sequence is a man aged 80 or over with acute or convalescent COVID-19. CDR3 protein: CASNLEGYNSPLHF. The CDR3 DNA reads as TGTGCCAGCAACTTAGAGGGGTATAATTCACCCCTCCACTTT. Full variable domain (rest looked up from reference TRBV7-9 and TRBJ1-6): DTGVSQNPRHKITKRGQNVTFRCDPISEHNRLYWYRQTLGQGPEFLTYFQNEAQLEKSRLLSDRFSAERPKGSFSTLEIQRTEQGDSAMYLCASNLEGYNSPLHFGNGTRLTVT.